This paragraph covers one T cell receptor beta chain sequence. Here immunoSEQ multiplex PCR was the method, and the copy in TCRdb shows in-frame clones only, minus some. Here the sample spans about 140,000 clones, about 87% being singletons. These data originate in a study of blood T cell repertoires in COVID-19. The material sequenced was peripheral blood. The TCR comes from a human donor with COVID-19, enrolled during active disease. The donor label of this sample is uncertain.

The CDR3 nucleotides read TGTGCCAGCAGCTTAGGTCAGGGGGCATACAATGAGCAGTTCTTC. This encodes CASSLGQGAYNEQFF. The chain recombines TRBV7-8 with TRBJ2-1; TRBD1 agrees at 8 bases. The V gene end was trimmed by 1 base and the J gene end by 4 bases; junction bases not matched to a gene: 3. There are 15 residues in the CDR3. Germline V gene data show CDR1 as SGHVS and CDR2 as FQNEAQ.